This note documents a single TCR beta chain sequence. Methods used by the authors: Amplified reference gene primers provided the basis for estimating nucleated cell counts. Clones were read by immunoSEQ multiplex PCR, and TCRdb kept only the in-frame ones, dropping some. D and trimming were read from the DNA, whereas the V and J calls and clone size are those reported in that table. The profile covers some 310,000 clones, with roughly 90% appearing a single time and roughly 1% taken by the ten largest. The data are from a study of blood T cell repertoires in COVID-19. The wider study: Some COVID-19 samples were acute and others convalescent; all came from the United States, Italy and Spain. From T cells, B-cell-depleted T cells, or PBMCs came the material, which was cDNA or gDNA.

V dropped 0 bases and J dropped 1 base, with 7 bases sitting between them. The CDR3 has 15 residues. Germline V lookup: CDR1 LGHDT, CDR2 YNNKEL (reference sequence). Seattle enrolled patients during active infection and tracked them longitudinally. Sample: peripheral blood. The chain uses TRBV3-1 (or the pseudogene TRBV3-2) and TRBJ2-1; D gene ambiguous. The TCR comes from a woman aged 40 to 49 with COVID-19, enrolled during active disease. This chain's CDR3 is CASSQDAASYNEQFF. In DNA form, the CDR3 reads TGTGCCAGCAGCCAAGACGCAGCGTCCTACAATGAGCAGTTCTTC.